This T cell receptor (beta chain) was sequenced for a study of early T cells in non-severe SARS-CoV-2 infection. Study overall: Chains from this unsorted whole-blood bulk RNA could not be paired. Findings of the study overall: Reliance on VDJdb matching favored anti-spike CD8 responses; private and CD4 specificities were missed.

Individual cDNA molecules received unique molecular identifiers. Each CDR3 protein is one row after TCRdb ran MiXCR on the 5' RACE reads. This sample has about 69,000 distinct CDR3 sequences, with 10% to 12% found just once. Trimming removed 0 bases from V and 4 bases from J, with 4 bases in between. The CDR3 length is 12 residues. Germline CDR1 SGHRS, CDR2 YFSETQ. This clonotype was seen more than once but under ten times. Its antigen remains unknown. This specimen was whole blood, taken at baseline. The chain joins TRBV5-1 to TRBJ1-1; D call uncertain. This clonotype was sampled from an adult who was a healthcare worker with PCR-confirmed SARS-CoV-2 infection or an uninfected control (not recorded which). The CDR3 reads CASSLEGTEAFF. For the CDR3, the DNA is TGCGCCAGCAGCTTGGAAGGCACTGAAGCTTTCTTT.